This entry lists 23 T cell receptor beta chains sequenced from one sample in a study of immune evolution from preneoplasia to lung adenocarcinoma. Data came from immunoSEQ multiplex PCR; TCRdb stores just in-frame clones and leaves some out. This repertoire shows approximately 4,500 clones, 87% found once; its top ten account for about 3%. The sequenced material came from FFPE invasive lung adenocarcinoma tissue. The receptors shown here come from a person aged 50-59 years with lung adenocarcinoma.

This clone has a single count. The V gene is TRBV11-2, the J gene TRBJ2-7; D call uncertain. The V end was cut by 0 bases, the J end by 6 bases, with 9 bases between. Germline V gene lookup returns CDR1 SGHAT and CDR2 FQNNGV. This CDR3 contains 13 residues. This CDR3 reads CASSLEGPIEQYF. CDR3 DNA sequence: TGTGCCAGCAGCTTAGAGGGTCCTATCGAGCAGTACTTC.

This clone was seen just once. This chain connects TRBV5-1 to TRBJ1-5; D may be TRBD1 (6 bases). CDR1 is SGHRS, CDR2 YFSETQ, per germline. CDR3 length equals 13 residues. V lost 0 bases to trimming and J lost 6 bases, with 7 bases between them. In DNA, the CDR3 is TGCGCCAGCAGCTTGGCCAGGGGTCAGCCCCAGCATTTT. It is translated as CASSLARGQPQHF.

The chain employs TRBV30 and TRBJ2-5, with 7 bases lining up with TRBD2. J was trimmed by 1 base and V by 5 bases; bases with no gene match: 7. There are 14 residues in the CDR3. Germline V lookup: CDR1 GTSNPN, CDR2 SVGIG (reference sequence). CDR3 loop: CAWGSGGTQETQYF. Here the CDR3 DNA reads TGTGCCTGGGGGTCGGGGGGTACCCAAGAGACCCAGTACTTC. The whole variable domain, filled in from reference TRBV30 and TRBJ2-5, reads SQTIHQWPATLVQPVGSPLSLECTVEGTSNPNLYWYRQAAGRGLQLLFYSVGIGQISSEVPQNLSASRPQDRQFILSSKKLLLSDSGFYLCAWGSGGTQETQYFGPGTRLLVL.

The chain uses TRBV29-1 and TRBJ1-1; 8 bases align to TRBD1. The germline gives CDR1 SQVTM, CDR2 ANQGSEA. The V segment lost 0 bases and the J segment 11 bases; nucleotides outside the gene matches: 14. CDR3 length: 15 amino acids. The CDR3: CSVEDPRSGGVRAFF. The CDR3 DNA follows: TGCAGCGTTGAAGATCCAAGGTCAGGGGGCGTCAGGGCTTTCTTT.

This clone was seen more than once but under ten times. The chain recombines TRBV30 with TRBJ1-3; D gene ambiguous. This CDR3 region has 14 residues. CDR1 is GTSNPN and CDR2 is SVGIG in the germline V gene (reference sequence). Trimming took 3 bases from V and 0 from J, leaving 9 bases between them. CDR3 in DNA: TGTGCCTGGAGCCAGTCTTACTCTGGAAACACCATATATTTT. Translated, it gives CAWSQSYSGNTIYF.

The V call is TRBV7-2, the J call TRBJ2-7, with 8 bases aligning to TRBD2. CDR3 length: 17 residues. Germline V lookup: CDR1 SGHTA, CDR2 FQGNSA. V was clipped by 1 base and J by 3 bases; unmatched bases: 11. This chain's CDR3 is CASSLGGLGAGGYEQYF. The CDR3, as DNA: TGTGCCAGCAGCTTAGGAGGGCTGGGGGCGGGAGGCTACGAGCAGTACTTC.

Written as DNA, the CDR3 is TGTGCCAGCAGCCGGGACTCCGCAGATACGCAGTATTTT. It specifies CASSRDSADTQYF. The J gene is TRBJ2-3, the V gene TRBV6-5; D possibly corresponds to TRBD2 (6 bases). The germline V and J ends were trimmed by 6 bases and 4 bases, with 11 bases remaining between them. Germline V gene data show CDR1 as MNHEY and CDR2 as SVGAGI. The CDR3 is 13 amino acids.

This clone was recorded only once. The CDR3: CASSANNEQFF. CDR3 in DNA: TGTGCCAGTAGCGCAAACAATGAGCAGTTCTTC. This chain joins TRBV19 and TRBJ2-1, with unresolved D. The germline V and J ends were trimmed by 6 bases and 5 bases, with 5 bases remaining between them. The CDR3 has 11 residues. Germline CDR1 reads LNHDA; CDR2 reads SQIVND (reference sequence).

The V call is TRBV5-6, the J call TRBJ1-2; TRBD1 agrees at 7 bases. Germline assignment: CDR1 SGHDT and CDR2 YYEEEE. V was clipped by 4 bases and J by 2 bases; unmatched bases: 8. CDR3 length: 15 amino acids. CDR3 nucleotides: TGTGCCAGCAGCGGAAGACAGGGAGTAAACTATGGCTACACCTTC. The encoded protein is CASSGRQGVNYGYTF.

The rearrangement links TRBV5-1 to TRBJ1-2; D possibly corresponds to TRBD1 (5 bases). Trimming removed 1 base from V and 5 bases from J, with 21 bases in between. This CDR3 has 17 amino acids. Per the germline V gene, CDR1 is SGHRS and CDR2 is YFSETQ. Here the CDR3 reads CASSLLRGPAGQYGYTF. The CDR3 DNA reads TGCGCCAGCAGCTTGCTTCGGGGACCAGCAGGGCAGTATGGCTACACCTTC.

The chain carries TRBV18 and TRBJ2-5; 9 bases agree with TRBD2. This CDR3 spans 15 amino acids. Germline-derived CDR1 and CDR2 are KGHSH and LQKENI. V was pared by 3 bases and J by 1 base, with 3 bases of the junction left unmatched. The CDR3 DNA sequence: TGTGCCAGCTCACCGGGTAGCGGGGGCCAAGAGACCCAGTACTTC. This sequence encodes CASSPGSGGQETQYF.

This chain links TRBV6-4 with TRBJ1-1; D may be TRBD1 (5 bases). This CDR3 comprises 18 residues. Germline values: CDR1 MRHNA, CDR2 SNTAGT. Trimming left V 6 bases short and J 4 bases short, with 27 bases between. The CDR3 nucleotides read TGTGCCAGCAGGGAGCTGACGATCCTGAACCTCGGGGGCACTGAAGCTTTCTTT. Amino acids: CASRELTILNLGGTEAFF.

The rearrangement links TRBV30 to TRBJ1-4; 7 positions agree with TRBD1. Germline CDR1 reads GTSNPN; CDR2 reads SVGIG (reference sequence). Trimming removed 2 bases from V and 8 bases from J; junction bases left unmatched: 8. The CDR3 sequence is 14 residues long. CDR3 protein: CAWSNWQGGEKLFF. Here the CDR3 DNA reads TGTGCCTGGAGTAATTGGCAGGGGGGGGAAAAACTGTTTTTT.

CDR3 bases: TGCGCCAGCAGCCAAGATTTCCGGACAGGGGAGCGACAACAAGAGACCCAGTACTTC. Its protein is CASSQDFRTGERQQETQYF. The chain links TRBV4-1 to TRBJ2-5; 9 bases match TRBD1. Germline V gene lookup returns CDR1 MGHRA and CDR2 YSYEKL. V shed 0 bases and J 2 bases; nucleotides not matched to a gene: 13. This CDR3 spans 19 amino acids.

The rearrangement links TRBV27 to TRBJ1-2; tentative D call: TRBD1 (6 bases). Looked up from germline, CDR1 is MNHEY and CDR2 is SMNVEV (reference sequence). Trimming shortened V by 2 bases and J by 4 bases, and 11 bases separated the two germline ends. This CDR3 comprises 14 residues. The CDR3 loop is CASSLGSRGYGYTF. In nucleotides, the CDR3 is TGTGCCAGCAGTTTAGGCTCCAGGGGCTATGGCTACACCTTC.

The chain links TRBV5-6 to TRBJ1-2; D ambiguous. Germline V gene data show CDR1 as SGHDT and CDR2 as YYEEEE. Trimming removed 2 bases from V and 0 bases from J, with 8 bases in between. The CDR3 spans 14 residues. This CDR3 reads CASSFWQANYGYTF. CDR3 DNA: TGTGCCAGCAGCTTCTGGCAGGCTAACTATGGCTACACCTTC. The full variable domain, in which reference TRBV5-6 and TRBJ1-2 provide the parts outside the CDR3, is DAGVTQSPTHLIKTRGQQVTLRCSPKSGHDTVSWYQQALGQGPQFIFQYYEEEERQRGNFPDRFSGHQFPNYSSELNVNALLLGDSALYLCASSFWQANYGYTFGSGTRLTVV.

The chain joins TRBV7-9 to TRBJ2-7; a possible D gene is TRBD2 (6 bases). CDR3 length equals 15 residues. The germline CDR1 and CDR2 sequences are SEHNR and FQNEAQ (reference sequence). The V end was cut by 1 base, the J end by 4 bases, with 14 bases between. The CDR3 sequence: CASSLVGEGRYEQYF. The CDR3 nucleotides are TGTGCCAGCAGCTTAGTAGGGGAAGGGAGGTACGAGCAGTACTTC.

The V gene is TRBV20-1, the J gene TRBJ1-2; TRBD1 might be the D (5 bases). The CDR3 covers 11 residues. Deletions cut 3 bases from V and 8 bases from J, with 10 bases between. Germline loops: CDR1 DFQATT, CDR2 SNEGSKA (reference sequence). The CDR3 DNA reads TGCAGTGCTAGGCGCGGGGGAGGCTACACCTTC. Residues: CSARRGGGYTF.

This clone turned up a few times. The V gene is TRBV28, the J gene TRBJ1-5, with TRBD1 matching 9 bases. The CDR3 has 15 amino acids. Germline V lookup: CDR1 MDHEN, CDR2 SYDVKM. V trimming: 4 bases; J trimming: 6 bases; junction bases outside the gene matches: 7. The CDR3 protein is CASSSAGTGLQPQHF. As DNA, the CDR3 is TGTGCCAGCAGTTCTGCCGGGACAGGGCTTCAGCCCCAGCATTTT. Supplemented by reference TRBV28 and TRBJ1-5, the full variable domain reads DVKVTQSSRYLVKRTGEKVFLECVQDMDHENMFWYRQDPGLGLRLIYFSYDVKMKEKGDIPEGYSVSREKKERFSLILESASTNQTSMYLCASSSAGTGLQPQHFGDGTRLSIL.

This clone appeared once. The CDR3 sequence: CASSPQLGQGGAYEQYF. CDR3 DNA sequence: TGTGCCAGCTCACCCCAGCTAGGACAGGGGGGAGCCTACGAGCAGTACTTC. The chain couples TRBV18 to TRBJ2-7, with 10 bases matching TRBD1. Germline CDR1 KGHSH, CDR2 LQKENI. This CDR3 contains 17 residues. V was pared by 3 bases and J by 2 bases, with 10 bases of the junction left unmatched.

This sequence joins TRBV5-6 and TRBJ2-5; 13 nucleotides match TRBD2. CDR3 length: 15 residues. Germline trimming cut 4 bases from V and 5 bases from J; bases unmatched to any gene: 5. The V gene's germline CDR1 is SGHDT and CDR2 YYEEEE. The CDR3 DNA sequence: TGTGCCAGCAGCCTCGGGACTAGCGGGACGGAGACCCAGTACTTC. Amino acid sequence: CASSLGTSGTETQYF.

The CDR3 nucleotides are TGTGCCAGCAGTGACTTGACAGGGGTAGGAAACACCATATATTTT. The encoded protein is CASSDLTGVGNTIYF. This chain uses TRBV6-1 with TRBJ1-3; 8 bases map to TRBD1. Germline loops: CDR1 MNHNS, CDR2 SASEGT. The CDR3 runs 15 residues. After removal of 3 bases from V and 4 bases from J, the junction contained 5 bases not matched to a gene.

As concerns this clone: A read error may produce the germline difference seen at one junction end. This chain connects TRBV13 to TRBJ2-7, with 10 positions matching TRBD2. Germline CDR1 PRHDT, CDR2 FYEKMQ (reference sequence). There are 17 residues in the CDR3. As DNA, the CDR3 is TGTGCCAGTAGCTTAGTATTGTCTAGCGGGAGCTCCTACGAGCAGTACTTC. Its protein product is CASSLVLSSGSSYEQYF.